One TCR beta chain is described in this entry. Its matching antigen is unknown. This entry comes from a study of shared clonotypes between healthy human individuals. Study information: For every donor, three CD4 naive, three CD4 memory, two CD8 naive and one CD8 memory plates were used. Study-level points and caveats: On the whole, naive subsets had larger estimated richness than memory subsets had.

Here immunoSEQ multiplex PCR was the method, and the copy in TCRdb shows in-frame clones only, minus some. Among approximately 2.1 million clones, approximately 93% were seen once, and the ten largest hold about 0.39%. The CDR3 sequence is 16 residues long. Looked up from germline, CDR1 is MDHEN and CDR2 is SYDVKM. The V and J ends lost 7 bases and 6 bases, in that order; junction bases with no gene match: 14. The sequenced material came from naive CD4+ T cells from PBMCs. Subset noted: CD45RA+ positively selected. This clonotype was obtained from a man younger than 35 in good health. Some clones in this sample may be carry-over from other donors' samples. The V gene is TRBV28, the J gene TRBJ1-3; the match to TRBD1 covers 8 bases. Here the CDR3 reads CASTNSRGQVPNTIYF. CDR3 DNA: TGTGCCAGCACCAATAGCCGGGGACAGGTCCCAAACACCATATATTTT.